The 10 T cell receptor beta chains in this list originate from one sample, sequenced in a study of identical twins. TCRdb recomputed calls from the 5' RACE reads with MiXCR, one row per CDR3 protein. The repertoire has approximately 1.8 million distinct CDR3 sequences, more than 30% of them found once; the top ten carry approximately 0.25%. The sample was cord blood. The receptor source for this set is a newborn girl in good health.

Points on this clonotype: The junction shows a germline mismatch at one end, possibly a read error. The V gene is TRBV12-3 or TRBV12-4, the J gene TRBJ1-6; no definite D call. The length of the CDR3 is 14 residues. The CDR3 reads CASSLSRLNSPPHF. The DNA for the CDR3 is TGTGCCAGCAGTTTGAGTAGGCTTAATTCACCCCCCCACTTT.

In its sample, this clonotype was seen a few times. The chain recombines TRBV24-1 with TRBJ2-2; D is ambiguous. The CDR3 totals 13 residues. The V gene lost 7 bases and the J gene lost 2 bases, with 7 bases spanning the gap. Germline CDR1 KGHDR, CDR2 SFDVKD. The CDR3 bases are TGTGCCACCAGACCTACAAACACCGGGGAGCTGTTTTTT. It encodes CATRPTNTGELFF.

Only a few counts were recorded for this clonotype. The chain has TRBV4-1 and TRBJ2-1; TRBD2 matches at 11 bases. The CDR3 consists of 15 residues. V shed 1 base, J shed 7 bases, and the junction held 3 bases outside the gene matches. Germline V gene sequence: CDR1 MGHRA, CDR2 YSYEKL. This chain's CDR3 is CASSQGASGRNEQFF. Here the CDR3 DNA reads TGCGCCAGCAGCCAAGGGGCTAGCGGGAGGAATGAGCAGTTCTTC.

This rearrangement joins TRBV12-3 or TRBV12-4 to TRBJ1-2; the match to TRBD1 covers 9 bases. The ends lost 6 bases at V and 5 bases at J; junction bases unmatched: 7. CDR3 size: 14 residues. The CDR3 region is CASRGGQGPYGYTF. The CDR3 region has the DNA TGTGCCAGCAGGGGGGGACAGGGACCTTATGGCTACACCTTC.

This rearrangement joins TRBV7-2 to TRBJ1-1; maybe TRBD1 (6 bases). V shed 5 bases and J shed 6 bases, with 13 bases lying between them. The CDR3 consists of 13 residues. The germline gives CDR1 SGHTA, CDR2 FQGNSA. The DNA for the CDR3 is TGTGCCAGCAGCCGGCCGGGACAATCTGAAGCTTTCTTT. Protein: CASSRPGQSEAFF.

The genes are TRBV29-1 and TRBJ1-1; D is possibly TRBD1 (6 bases). The CDR3 has 11 residues. Between the trimmed V and J ends, which lost 5 bases and 5 bases, there was a span of 9 bases. Germline assignment: CDR1 SQVTM and CDR2 ANQGSEA. CDR3: CSVTGRTEAFF. CDR3 DNA: TGCAGCGTTACAGGGCGGACTGAAGCTTTCTTT. The variable domain in full, with the rest retrieved from reference TRBV29-1 and TRBJ1-1, is SAVISQKPSRDICQRGTSLTIQCQVDSQVTMMFWYRQQPGQSLTLIATANQGSEATYESGFVIDKFPISRPNLTFSTLTVSNMSPEDSSIYLCSVTGRTEAFFGQGTRLTVV.

The gene calls are TRBV20-1 and TRBJ2-1; 12 bases are a match to TRBD2. Looked up from germline, CDR1 is DFQATT and CDR2 is SNEGSKA (reference sequence). The CDR3 runs to 18 residues. V lost 6 bases, J lost 0 bases, and 12 bases stayed unmatched. The CDR3 region is CSAPLTSGGISSYNEQFF. CDR3 DNA sequence: TGCAGTGCCCCGCTGACTAGCGGGGGCATAAGCTCCTACAATGAGCAGTTCTTC.

The chain recombines TRBV5-6 with TRBJ2-4; 7 bases align to TRBD1. V was clipped by 4 bases and J by 0 bases; unmatched bases: 7. Germline V gene sequence: CDR1 SGHDT, CDR2 YYEEEE. The CDR3 covers 16 residues. CDR3: CASSRGQALAKNIQYF. Here the CDR3 DNA reads TGTGCCAGCAGCAGAGGACAGGCTCTAGCCAAAAACATTCAGTACTTC.

Of note for this clonotype: The CDR3 does not end in the conserved phenylalanine or tryptophan, so this is likely a read error. The chain links TRBV12-3 or TRBV12-4 to TRBJ2-5; D gene uncertain. The V and J ends lost 5 bases and 4 bases respectively, with 11 bases between them. This CDR3 is built from 13 residues. CDR3 amino acids: CASSPRKGETQYV. The CDR3 bases are TGTGCCAGCAGTCCCCGGAAGGGAGAGACCCAGTACGTC.

The chain links TRBV27 to TRBJ2-3, with D possibly being TRBD1 or TRBD2 (5 bases each). The length of the CDR3 is 13 residues. Germline-derived CDR1 and CDR2 are MNHEY and SMNVEV (reference sequence). Trimming removed 5 bases from V and 10 bases from J, with 16 bases in between. This CDR3 is CASSPLGTAPQYF. CDR3 DNA: TGTGCCAGCAGTCCGCTCGGGACGGCTCCGCAGTATTTT.